This TCR beta chain comes out of a study of blood T cell repertoires in COVID-19. Across the whole study: Spain, Italy and the United States supplied samples that represented acute and convalescent COVID-19.

V gave up 0 bases and J gave up 4 bases, with 4 bases separating them. Germline assignment: CDR1 SGHAT and CDR2 FQNNGV. The CDR3 contains 13 residues. Here immunoSEQ multiplex PCR was the method, and the copy in TCRdb shows in-frame clones only, minus some. This sample yields 180,000 or so clones, of which roughly nine tenths are seen a single time; over 2% belongs to the top ten. Participants, 18 to 89 years old, spanned some 23 US areas. The chain employs TRBV11-2 and TRBJ1-3; D gene unclear. The sample taken for sequencing was PBMCs or T cells enriched from blood (not recorded which). The receptor comes from a woman between 40 and 55 years old with acute COVID-19. Written as DNA, the CDR3 is TGTGCCAGCAGCTTAGAGGCAGGAAACACCATATATTTT. It translates to CASSLEAGNTIYF.